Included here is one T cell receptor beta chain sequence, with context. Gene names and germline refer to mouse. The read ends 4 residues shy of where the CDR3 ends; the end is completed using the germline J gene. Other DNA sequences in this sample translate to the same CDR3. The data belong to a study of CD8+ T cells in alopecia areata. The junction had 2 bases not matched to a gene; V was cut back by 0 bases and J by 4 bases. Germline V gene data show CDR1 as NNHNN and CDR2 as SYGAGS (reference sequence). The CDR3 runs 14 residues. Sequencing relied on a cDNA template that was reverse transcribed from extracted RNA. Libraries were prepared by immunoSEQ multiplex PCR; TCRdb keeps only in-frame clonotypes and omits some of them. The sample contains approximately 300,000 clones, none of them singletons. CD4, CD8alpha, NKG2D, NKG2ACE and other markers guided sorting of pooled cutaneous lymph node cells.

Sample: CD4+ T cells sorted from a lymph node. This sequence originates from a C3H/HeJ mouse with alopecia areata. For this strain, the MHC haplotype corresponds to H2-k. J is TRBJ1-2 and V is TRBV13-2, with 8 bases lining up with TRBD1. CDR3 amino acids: CASGDADRGSDYTF. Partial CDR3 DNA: TGTGCCAGCGGTGATGCCGACAGGGGCTCC.